The 27 T cell receptor beta chains below were found in one sample sequenced in a study of T cells in localized non-small cell lung cancer. Profiling relied on immunoSEQ multiplex PCR, and the TCRdb table lists in-frame clones only, not all of them. Here the sample spans 55,000 to 80,000 clones, about four fifths being singletons. This sample comprised peripheral blood, obtained before any cancer treatment. These receptors all stem from a female donor over 55 with stage I lung adenocarcinoma.

The chain carries TRBV7-8 and TRBJ2-1, with D possibly matching TRBD2 (5 bases). V lost 3 bases to trimming and J lost 4 bases, with 13 bases between them. The CDR3 is 15 amino acids. The germline CDR1 and CDR2 sequences are SGHVS and FQNEAQ. Written as DNA, the CDR3 is TGTGCCAGCAGCTTTATCGAGGGAAGTTACAATGAGCAGTTCTTC. Its translation: CASSFIEGSYNEQFF.

The rearrangement uses TRBV7-4 and TRBJ1-5; D gene uncertain. Trimming stripped 0 bases from V and 0 bases from J, with 21 bases between. Germline assignment: CDR1 SGHVT and CDR2 SQSDAQ. CDR3 length equals 20 residues. The CDR3: CASSLAPVPAGPNSNQPQHF. The CDR3 coding sequence is TGTGCCAGCAGCTTAGCGCCAGTCCCCGCGGGTCCCAATAGCAATCAGCCCCAGCATTTT.

J is TRBJ2-1 and V is TRBV2; no firm D call. CDR1 and CDR2 (germline): SNHLY, FYNNEI. The CDR3 has 15 residues. Trimming stripped 2 bases from V and 8 bases from J, with 16 bases between. This chain's CDR3 is CASSEYDRVRDEQFF. CDR3 nucleotides: TGTGCCAGCAGTGAATATGACCGGGTTAGGGATGAGCAGTTCTTC.

The chain employs TRBV10-1 and TRBJ2-2; 7 bases fit TRBD1. This CDR3 spans 15 amino acids. J gave up 1 base and V 8 bases, and 7 bases lay outside the gene matches. Germline V gene sequence: CDR1 WNHNN, CDR2 SYGVQD (reference sequence). The CDR3 DNA is TGCGCCAGCTCTTGGAGGACAGGGAACACCGGGGAGCTGTTTTTT. Amino acid sequence: CASSWRTGNTGELFF.

This sequence joins TRBV6-1 and TRBJ1-3; D perhaps matches TRBD1 (6 bases). The CDR3 sequence is 16 residues long. V lost 0 bases and J lost 1, with 10 bases in between. Germline lookup yields CDR1 MNHNS and CDR2 SASEGT. CDR3 sequence reads: CASSEATRGSGNTIYF. The CDR3 DNA reads as TGTGCCAGCAGTGAAGCGACCAGGGGATCTGGAAACACCATATATTTT.

V is TRBV29-1 and J is TRBJ1-2; perhaps TRBD1 as D (5 bases). Trimming shortened V by 0 bases and J by 6 bases, and 8 bases separated the two germline ends. The length of the CDR3 is 12 residues. Germline V gene data show CDR1 as SQVTM and CDR2 as ANQGSEA. Here the CDR3 DNA reads TGCAGCGTTGAAGAGGGAGGGGATGGCTACACCTTC. It encodes CSVEEGGDGYTF.

The gene calls are TRBV19 and TRBJ2-3; weak D call: TRBD1 (6 bases). This CDR3 has 16 amino acids. Germline V CDR1 and CDR2: LNHDA, SQIVND (reference sequence). The ends were cut back, 2 bases at V and 0 bases at J, with 12 bases in the middle. The CDR3 region is CASSIRDNPSTDTQYF. CDR3 sequence (DNA): TGTGCCAGTAGTATACGGGACAACCCTAGCACAGATACGCAGTATTTT.

The rearrangement links TRBV2 to TRBJ2-1, with 10 positions matching TRBD2. Germline loops: CDR1 SNHLY, CDR2 FYNNEI. V was clipped by 10 bases and J by 7 bases; unmatched bases: 10. CDR3 size: 14 residues. The CDR3 DNA reads TGTGCCACCTCCTCCGGGACTAGCGCTAATGAGCAGTTCTTC. Translating gives CATSSGTSANEQFF.

The V and J genes are TRBV5-1 and TRBJ1-2, with D possibly TRBD1 on 6 matching bases. The CDR3 sequence is 13 residues long. The ends were cut back, 3 bases at V and 1 base at J, with 7 bases in the middle. CDR1 and CDR2 from the germline V gene are SGHRS and YFSETQ. The CDR3 here is CASSSDSNYGYTF. For the CDR3, the DNA is TGCGCCAGCAGCTCGGACAGTAACTATGGCTACACCTTC. Variable domain in full (rest from reference TRBV5-1 and TRBJ1-2): KAGVTQTPRYLIKTRGQQVTLSCSPISGHRSVSWYQQTPGQGLQFLFEYFSETQRNKGNFPGRFSGRQFSNSRSEMNVSTLELGDSALYLCASSSDSNYGYTFGSGTRLTVV.

The gene calls are TRBV7-9 and TRBJ1-2; D gene uncertain. CDR3 length: 13 residues. The ends were cut back, 6 bases at V and 3 bases at J, with 11 bases in the middle. The germline V gene encodes CDR1 SEHNR and CDR2 FQNEAQ (reference sequence). CDR3 DNA: TGTGCCAGCAGGGTCGGGGAGGACTATGGCTACACCTTC. This encodes CASRVGEDYGYTF.

This clone has a single count. The rearrangement links TRBV4-2 to TRBJ1-4; tentative D call: TRBD1 (5 bases). Trimming removed 1 base from V and 7 bases from J, with 13 bases in between. CDR1 LGHNA and CDR2 YNFKEQ come from the germline V gene. The CDR3 contains 15 residues. CDR3 amino acids: CASSQARGGSEKLFF. In nucleotides, the CDR3 is TGTGCCAGCAGCCAAGCCCGGGGGGGGTCTGAAAAACTGTTTTTT.

The chain carries TRBV28 and TRBJ2-7, with 7 bases lining up with TRBD1. This CDR3 region has 15 residues. Germline CDR1 is MDHEN and CDR2 is SYDVKM. Unmatched junction bases numbered 9, after V lost 3 bases and J lost 4 bases. The CDR3 loop reads CASSFATGQRYEQYF. The CDR3 DNA follows: TGTGCCAGCAGTTTCGCAACGGGACAGAGATACGAGCAGTACTTC.

V and J are TRBV14 and TRBJ1-5; D is uncertain. V gave up 5 bases and J gave up 6 bases, with 11 bases separating them. From germline, CDR1 is SGHDN and CDR2 FVKESK. The CDR3 totals 13 residues. The CDR3 loop is CASSSSRAQPQHF. Here the CDR3 DNA reads TGTGCCAGCAGCTCATCACGGGCTCAGCCCCAGCATTTT.

This clone has only one observation. V gene TRBV7-6 combines with J gene TRBJ2-4; no firm D call. V gave up 4 bases and J gave up 8 bases, with 9 bases separating them. This CDR3 comprises 12 residues. Germline lookup yields CDR1 SGHVS and CDR2 FNYEAQ. For the CDR3, the DNA is TGTGCCAGCAGCTCAGAAAGGGACATTCAGTACTTC. This encodes CASSSERDIQYF.

This chain connects TRBV28 to TRBJ2-3, with no clear D. V lost 1 base to trimming and J lost 0 bases, with 5 bases between them. The CDR3 consists of 14 residues. Germline values: CDR1 MDHEN, CDR2 SYDVKM. For the CDR3, the DNA is TGTGCCAGCAGTTTATTACTTAGCACAGATACGCAGTATTTT. Protein product: CASSLLLSTDTQYF.

This clone was observed a handful of times. The V call is TRBV5-1, the J call TRBJ1-1; 11 bases agree with TRBD1. Germline V lookup: CDR1 SGHRS, CDR2 YFSETQ. The trim removed 2 bases at V and 4 bases at J, leaving 1 base unmatched. This CDR3 spans 14 amino acids. The CDR3 is CASSLGTGGTEAFF. The CDR3 DNA follows: TGCGCCAGCAGCTTAGGGACAGGGGGCACTGAAGCTTTCTTT.

The chain uses TRBV5-3 and TRBJ1-2, with 7 nucleotides matching TRBD1. TRBV5-3 is reported as an ORF; its role is uncertain. This CDR3 contains 14 residues. V lost 5 bases to trimming and J lost 4 bases; unmatched junction nucleotides: 8. The CDR3 reads CARSSCRDSYGYTF. Here the CDR3 DNA reads TGTGCCAGAAGTTCTTGCCGGGACAGCTATGGCTACACCTTC.

The chain links TRBV2 to TRBJ1-5, with D maybe TRBD1 (5 bases). CDR3 size: 13 residues. Germline loops: CDR1 SNHLY, CDR2 FYNNEI. Trimming stripped 8 bases from V and 6 bases from J, with 14 bases between. The CDR3 is CASGVGGSQPQHF. The CDR3 coding sequence is TGTGCCAGCGGGGTCGGGGGTAGTCAGCCCCAGCATTTT.

The sample holds one count of this clone. The CDR3 loop reads CASSNGYRVSNEKLFF. CDR3 nucleotides: TGTGCCAGCAGCAATGGGTACAGGGTCTCTAATGAAAAACTGTTTTTT. The chain employs TRBV21-1 and TRBJ1-4; the D call of TRBD1 is as the table states it, not checked on the DNA. TRBV21-1 is a documented pseudogene. The CDR3 spans 16 residues.

The chain carries TRBV5-5 and TRBJ2-3; D is uncertain. This CDR3 region has 14 residues. The V end was cut by 3 bases, the J end by 0 bases, with 8 bases between. CDR1 is SGHKS and CDR2 is YYEKEE in the germline V gene (reference sequence). The CDR3, as DNA: TGTGCCAGCAGCTCGGAAACTAGCACAGATACGCAGTATTTT. As protein: CASSSETSTDTQYF.

The chain couples TRBV7-9 to TRBJ2-7; unclear D gene. Trimming shortened V by 5 bases and J by 3 bases, and 11 bases separated the two germline ends. Germline V lookup: CDR1 SEHNR, CDR2 FQNEAQ (reference sequence). The CDR3 totals 13 residues. This CDR3 is CASSLQDRYEQYF. In DNA form, the CDR3 reads TGTGCCAGCAGCCTTCAAGACCGCTACGAGCAGTACTTC.

There are a few counts of this clone. This chain links TRBV30 with TRBJ1-5; a possible D gene is TRBD1 (5 bases). CDR3 length: 13 residues. CDR1 is GTSNPN and CDR2 is SVGIG in the germline V gene (reference sequence). V lost 2 bases and J lost 4, with 9 bases in between. As DNA, the CDR3 is TGTGCCTGGAGTCTGACAGAGAATCAGCCCCAGCATTTT. The encoded protein is CAWSLTENQPQHF.

The chain employs TRBV18 and TRBJ1-1, with D perhaps matching TRBD1 (5 bases). Trimming cost V 4 bases and J 3 bases, with 15 bases left between them. This CDR3 comprises 15 residues. In germline, CDR1 is KGHSH, CDR2 LQKENI. In DNA, the CDR3 is TGTGCCAGCTCACTAGTATTGGGGGACCACACTGAAGCTTTCTTT. Amino acids: CASSLVLGDHTEAFF.

The chain has TRBV2 and TRBJ1-4, with 8 bases fitting TRBD1. Germline V gene data show CDR1 as SNHLY and CDR2 as FYNNEI. The CDR3 loop spans 12 amino acids. V lost 8 bases and J lost 6; bases outside the gene matches: 2. The CDR3 spells CASRQGYEKLFF. The DNA for the CDR3 is TGTGCCAGCCGACAGGGGTATGAAAAACTGTTTTTT.

The rearrangement links TRBV27 to TRBJ2-1; 10 bases match TRBD2. The length of the CDR3 is 18 residues. Germline lookup yields CDR1 MNHEY and CDR2 SMNVEV (reference sequence). V lost 6 bases to trimming and J lost 7 bases; unmatched junction nucleotides: 18. The CDR3 is CASSTGASGSSWGNEQFF. In DNA, the CDR3 is TGTGCCAGCAGCACTGGGGCTAGCGGGAGCTCCTGGGGGAATGAGCAGTTCTTC.

The chain has TRBV4-1 and TRBJ2-3, with 8 nucleotides matching TRBD2. The V and J ends lost 1 base and 4 bases, in that order; junction bases with no gene match: 4. Germline CDR1 reads MGHRA; CDR2 reads YSYEKL. The CDR3 consists of 15 residues. The chain's CDR3 is CASSQVTGGPDTQYF. In DNA, the CDR3 is TGCGCCAGCAGCCAAGTGACGGGAGGGCCAGATACGCAGTATTTT.

This chain connects TRBV27 to TRBJ2-7, with D possibly being TRBD1 or TRBD2 (6 bases each). CDR3 size: 14 residues. The ends were cut back, 6 bases at V and 0 bases at J, with 12 bases in the middle. Germline CDR1 reads MNHEY; CDR2 reads SMNVEV (reference sequence). CDR3 loop: CASRWRGSSYEQYF. The DNA for the CDR3 is TGTGCCAGCAGATGGAGGGGGAGCTCCTACGAGCAGTACTTC.